This TCR beta chain came from a study of PD-1 blockade in classical Hodgkin lymphoma. Generated by immunoSEQ multiplex PCR, the TCRdb table keeps only in-frame clones and is missing some. The data hold 45,000 to 60,000 clones, with approximately 80% observed a single time. Documented time point: cycle 4 day 1 (C4D1), after five to seven weeks of nivolumab. Every patient relapsed after autologous stem cell transplantation, and brentuximab vedotin exposure varied. The study's findings and limits: The CD4+ diversity rise by C4D1 was clearest in complete responders. Complete responders had baseline diversity similar to newly diagnosed patients.

Details on this clone: Its specificity is unknown.

CDR3 length: 16 amino acids. The V gene lost 4 bases and the J gene lost 4 bases, with 16 bases spanning the gap. In germline, CDR1 is SGHTA, CDR2 FQGTGA. The TCR was taken from a human donor with classical Hodgkin lymphoma. Specimen: peripheral blood mononuclear cells (PBMCs), collected before the fourth cycle of nivolumab. J is TRBJ2-2 and V is TRBV7-3; D perhaps matches TRBD1 (5 bases). This CDR3 reads CASSSRRGSGTGELFF. CDR3 nucleotide sequence: TGTGCCAGCAGCTCCCGTAGGGGTTCGGGCACCGGGGAGCTGTTTTTT.